This TCR beta chain was obtained from a study of STAT5B mutations in CD4+ large granular lymphocyte leukemia. Overall study context: Healthy donors showed HLA-associated enrichment of the CDR3 'QG' motif. Points from the study as a whole: Top patient clones used TRBV06 genes more often: 8/27 versus 2/35 in controls.

Turning to this clone: Its antigen is currently unknown.

This was a survey-level run. Produced via immunoSEQ multiplex PCR; TCRdb's table is partial and in-frame only. The sample comprises 30,000 to 40,000 clones, more than 65% of which are singletons, and approximately 2.2% rests with the top ten. Germline CDR1 is SGHVS and CDR2 is FNYEAQ. V was cut by 0 bases and J by 1 base, with 10 bases left in between. The length of the CDR3 is 16 residues. The sequence was obtained from a human donor in good health. J is TRBJ1-3 and V is TRBV7-6; D remains unclear. Sequencing was done on a sample of CD4+ T cells from blood buffy coats. The CDR3 DNA follows: TGTGCCAGCAGCTTAGCCTCCGGGCGGTCTGGAAACACCATATATTTT. The encoded protein is CASSLASGRSGNTIYF.